This TCR beta chain was found in a study of blood T cell repertoires in COVID-19. Study in general: PBMCs, B-cell-depleted T cells, or T cells provided the cDNA or gDNA that made up the material.

Germline V gene data show CDR1 as MGHRA and CDR2 as YSYEKL. Trimming took off 0 bases at V and 5 bases at J, with 17 bases between the two ends. This CDR3 spans 17 amino acids. The method was immunoSEQ multiplex PCR; TCRdb's version includes in-frame clones alone and lacks a portion of them. The data show roughly 130,000 clones, less than 90% seen once. The chain combines TRBV4-1 with TRBJ2-1; the D gene is possibly TRBD2 (5 bases). Sequenced material: peripheral blood. This receptor was obtained from a woman in her twenties or thirties who had recovered from COVID-19. The CDR3 DNA reads as TGCGCCAGCAGCCAAGATGGAGTAGGACTGAAGGACAATGAGCAGTTCTTC. Translation: CASSQDGVGLKDNEQFF.